This T cell receptor (beta chain) derives from a study of blood T cell repertoires in COVID-19. Germline V gene sequence: CDR1 MNHNS, CDR2 SASEGT. V dropped 0 bases and J dropped 8 bases, with 16 bases sitting between them. The CDR3 contains 15 residues. Clones were read by immunoSEQ multiplex PCR, and TCRdb kept only the in-frame ones, dropping some. Here the sample spans around 170,000 clones, about 90% being singletons. Sequencing input: PBMCs or T cells enriched from blood (not recorded which). This chain uses TRBV6-1 with TRBJ1-2; TRBD1 might be the D (5 bases). The receptor's source is a woman aged 18-29 years who had recovered from COVID-19. CDR3 in amino acids: CASSEAGTLIGGYTF. In DNA form, the CDR3 reads TGTGCCAGCAGTGAAGCCGGGACTCTTATCGGGGGCTACACCTTC.